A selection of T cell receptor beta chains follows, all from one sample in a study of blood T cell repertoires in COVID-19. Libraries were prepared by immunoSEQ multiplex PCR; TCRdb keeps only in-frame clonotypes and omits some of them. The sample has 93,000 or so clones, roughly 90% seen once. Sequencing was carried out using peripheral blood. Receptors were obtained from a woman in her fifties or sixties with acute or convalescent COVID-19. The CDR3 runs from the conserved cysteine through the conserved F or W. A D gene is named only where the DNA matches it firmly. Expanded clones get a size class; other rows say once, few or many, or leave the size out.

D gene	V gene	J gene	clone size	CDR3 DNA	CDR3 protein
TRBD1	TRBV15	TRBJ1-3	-	TGTGCCACCACCCCAGGGGGGTCCTCAAACACCATATATTTT	CATTPGGSSNTIYF
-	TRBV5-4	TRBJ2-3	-	TGTGCCAGCAGCTCCGGGACTCATGACACAGATACGCAGTATTTT	CASSSGTHDTDTQYF
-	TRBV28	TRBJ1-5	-	TGTGCCAGCAGTTTAGCCGTGACAGGTTCTCAGCCCCAGCATTTT	CASSLAVTGSQPQHF
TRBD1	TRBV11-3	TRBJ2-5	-	TGTGCCAGCAGCCCCGACAGGGGAAAGACCCAGTACTTC	CASSPDRGKTQYF
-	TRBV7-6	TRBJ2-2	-	TGTGCCAGCAGCTTGTCTTTGGAGCTGTTTTTT	CASSLSLELFF
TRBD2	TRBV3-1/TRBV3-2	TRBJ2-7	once	TGTGCCAGCAGCCCAAGGACTAGCGGGACGCCAGGCTACGAGCAGTACTTC	CASSPRTSGTPGYEQYF
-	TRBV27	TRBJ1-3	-	TGTGCCAGCAGTTCCTTTTTAGGGGGGGCTGGAAACACCATATATTTT	CASSSFLGGAGNTIYF
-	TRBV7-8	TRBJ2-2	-	TGTGCCAGCAGCTTAAATCCGGGGGCGAACACCGGGGAGCTGTTTTTT	CASSLNPGANTGELFF
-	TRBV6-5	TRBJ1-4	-	TGTGCCAGCAGGCAGGGGTCGGCTAATGAAAAACTGTTTTTT	CASRQGSANEKLFF
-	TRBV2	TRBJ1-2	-	TGTGCCAGCACCGGGGGACTCCAAAGGATGGGCTACACCTTC	CASTGGLQRMGYTF
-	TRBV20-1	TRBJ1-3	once	TGCAGTGCTAGAGATCAGACTACCATATATTTT	CSARDQTTIYF
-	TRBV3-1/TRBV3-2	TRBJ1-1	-	TGTGCCAGCAGCCAAGACCCTATACTCGTGAACACTGAAGCTTTCTTT	CASSQDPILVNTEAFF
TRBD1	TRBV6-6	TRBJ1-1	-	TGTGCCAGCAGTCCCGAGGGAGGACAGGGGGCTTTCACTGAAGCTTTCTTT	CASSPEGGQGAFTEAFF
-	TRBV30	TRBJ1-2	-	TGTGCCTGGAGTCCCTCCGGGAGGGGCGGGGATGGCTACACCTTC	CAWSPSGRGGDGYTF
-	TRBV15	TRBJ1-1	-	TGTGCCACCAGCAGAGATCACCGGGGGAACACTGAAGCTTTCTTT	CATSRDHRGNTEAFF
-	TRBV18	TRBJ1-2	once	TGTGCCAGCTCACCCCGGCTACGCACAGGAACAGGGACTAACTATGGCTACACCTTC	CASSPRLRTGTGTNYGYTF
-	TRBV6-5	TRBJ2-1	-	TGTGCCAGCAGTTACCTCCCGGGGACCTACAATGAGCAGTTCTTC	CASSYLPGTYNEQFF
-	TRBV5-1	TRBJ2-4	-	TGCGCCAGCAGCTTGGTGGGGGGATCGAAGAACATTCAGTACTTC	CASSLVGGSKNIQYF
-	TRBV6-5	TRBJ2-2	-	TGTGCCAGCAGGACAGCCCGCACCGGGGAGCTGTTTTTT	CASRTARTGELFF
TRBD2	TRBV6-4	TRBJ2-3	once	TGTGCCAGCGGAAATAGGCTACTAGCGGAGTTTCCTAGCACAGATACGCAGTATTTT	CASGNRLLAEFPSTDTQYF
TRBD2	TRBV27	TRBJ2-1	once	TGTGCCAGCAGGGTTAGATACGCGGGAGGGATCGACAATGAGCAGTTCTTC	CASRVRYAGGIDNEQFF
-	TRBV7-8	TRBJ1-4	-	TGTGCCAGCAGCTTAGCGGAGCTTGGTGAAAAACTGTTTTTT	CASSLAELGEKLFF